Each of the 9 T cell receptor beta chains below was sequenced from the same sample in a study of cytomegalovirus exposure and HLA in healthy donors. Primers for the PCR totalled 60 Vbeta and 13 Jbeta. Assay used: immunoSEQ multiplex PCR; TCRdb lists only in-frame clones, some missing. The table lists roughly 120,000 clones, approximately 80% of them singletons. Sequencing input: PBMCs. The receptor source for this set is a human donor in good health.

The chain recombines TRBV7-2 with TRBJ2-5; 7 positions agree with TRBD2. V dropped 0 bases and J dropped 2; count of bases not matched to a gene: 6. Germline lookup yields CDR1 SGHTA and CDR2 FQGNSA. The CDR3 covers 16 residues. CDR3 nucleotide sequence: TGTGCCAGCAGCTTAGCCTTGTCTAGCGGACAAGAGACCCAGTACTTC. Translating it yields CASSLALSSGQETQYF. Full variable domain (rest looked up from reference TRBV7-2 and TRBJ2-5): GAGVSQSPSNKVTEKGKDVELRCDPISGHTALYWYRQSLGQGLEFLIYFQGNSAPDKSGLPSDRFSAERTGGSVSTLTIQRTQQEDSAVYLCASSLALSSGQETQYFGPGTRLLVL.

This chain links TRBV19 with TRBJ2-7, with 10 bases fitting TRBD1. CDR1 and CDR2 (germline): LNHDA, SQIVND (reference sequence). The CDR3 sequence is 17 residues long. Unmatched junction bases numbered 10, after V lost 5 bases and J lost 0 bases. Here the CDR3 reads CASSSTGGWGLSYEQYF. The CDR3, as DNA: TGTGCCAGTAGTTCGACAGGGGGCTGGGGGCTCTCCTACGAGCAGTACTTC.

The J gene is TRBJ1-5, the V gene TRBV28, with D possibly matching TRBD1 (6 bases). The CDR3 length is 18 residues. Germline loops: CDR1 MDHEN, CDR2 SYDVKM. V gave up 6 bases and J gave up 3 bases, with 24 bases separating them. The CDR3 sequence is CASRPRIKDRIPNQPQHF. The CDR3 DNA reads TGTGCCAGCAGACCCCGGATCAAAGACAGGATTCCCAATCAGCCCCAGCATTTT.

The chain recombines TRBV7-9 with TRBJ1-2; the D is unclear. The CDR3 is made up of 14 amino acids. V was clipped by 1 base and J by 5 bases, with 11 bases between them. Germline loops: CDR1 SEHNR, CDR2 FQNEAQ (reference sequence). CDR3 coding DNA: TGTGCCAGCAGCTTAGAACAGAGCCCATATGGCTACACCTTC. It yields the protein CASSLEQSPYGYTF.

The CDR3 region is CASSDDRVTEAFF. For the CDR3, the DNA is TGTGCCAGCAGTGATGACAGGGTGACTGAAGCTTTCTTT. The V call is TRBV2, the J call TRBJ1-1; 7 bases are a match to TRBD1. Germline V gene data show CDR1 as SNHLY and CDR2 as FYNNEI. The CDR3 spans 13 residues. The trim removed 3 bases at V and 5 bases at J, leaving 3 bases unmatched.

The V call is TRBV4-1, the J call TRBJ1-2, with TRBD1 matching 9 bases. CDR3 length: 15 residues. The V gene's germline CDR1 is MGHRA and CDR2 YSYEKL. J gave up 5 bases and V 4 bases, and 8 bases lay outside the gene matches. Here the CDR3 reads CASSRRQGDRYGYTF. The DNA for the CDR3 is TGCGCCAGCAGCCGCCGACAGGGGGATCGTTATGGCTACACCTTC.

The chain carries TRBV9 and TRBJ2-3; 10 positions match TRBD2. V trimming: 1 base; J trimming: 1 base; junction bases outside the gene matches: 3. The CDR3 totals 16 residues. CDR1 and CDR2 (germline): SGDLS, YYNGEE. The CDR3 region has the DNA TGTGCCAGCAGCGTATCCGGGACTAGCGGCACAGATACGCAGTATTTT. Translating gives CASSVSGTSGTDTQYF. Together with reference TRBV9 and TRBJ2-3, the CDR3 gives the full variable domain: DSGVTQTPKHLITATGQRVTLRCSPRSGDLSVYWYQQSLDQGLQFLIQYYNGEERAKGNILERFSAQQFPDLHSELNLSSLELGDSALYFCASSVSGTSGTDTQYFGPGTRLTVL.

The CDR3 loop is CASSLQGLGNTGELFF. The CDR3, as DNA: TGTGCCAGCAGCCTACAGGGATTGGGGAACACCGGGGAGCTGTTTTTT. The rearrangement links TRBV2 to TRBJ2-2; D might be TRBD1 (6 bases). The ends were cut back, 6 bases at V and 1 base at J, with 15 bases in the middle. Germline CDR1 and CDR2: SNHLY and FYNNEI. CDR3 length: 16 residues.

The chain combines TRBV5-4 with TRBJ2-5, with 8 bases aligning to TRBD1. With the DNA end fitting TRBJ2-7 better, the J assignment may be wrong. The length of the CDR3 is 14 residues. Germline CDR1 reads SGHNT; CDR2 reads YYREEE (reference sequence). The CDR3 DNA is TGTGCCAGCAGCGGGACAGGAATTCCCTACGAGCAGTACTTC. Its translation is CASSGTGIPYEQYF.